A selection of T cell receptor beta chains follows, all from one sample in a study of T cell repertoires in cytomegalovirus infection. These receptors have no identified antigens. TCRdb called the reads again in MiXCR, with one record for every CDR3 protein. The repertoire holds some 560,000 distinct CDR3 sequences, over 35% seen once, with over 45% in the top ten. Sequenced material: cultured PBMCs, taken from culture after CMV antigen stimulation. These receptors came from a human donor in good health (CMV status not recorded). Some clones in this sample may be carry-over from other donors' samples. The CDR3 runs from the conserved cysteine through the conserved F or W. The D gene is left open where the match is weak. Size is omitted from some rows. Given values are once, few, many or a class for expanded clones.

TRBJ1-1 TRBV12-3/TRBV12-4 few . TGTGCCAGCAGTTCGGAGGGGGGAAGCACTGAAGCTTTCTTT CASSSEGGSTEAFF
TRBJ2-1 TRBV20-1 . . TGCAGTGCTAGAGATTTTATTGCGGACTTGGGGCAGTTCTTC CSARDFIADLGQFF
TRBJ1-4 TRBV12-3/TRBV12-4 few . TGTGCCAGCAGTTCCCGACAGACTAATGAAAAACTGTTTTTT CASSSRQTNEKLFF
TRBJ2-5 TRBV12-3/TRBV12-4 . TRBD1 TGTGCCAGCAGTTCCCGGGACAGGGCCGAGACCCAGTACTTC CASSSRDRAETQYF
TRBJ2-5 TRBV7-6 many TRBD2 TGTGCCAGCAGCTTAGACAGTCCCTCCGGGAGGGACCAAGAGACCCAGTACTTC CASSLDSPSGRDQETQYF
TRBJ2-1 TRBV7-9 few . TGTGCCAGCAGCTTATCGACCAGCCCCCTCAATGAGCAGTTCTTC CASSLSTSPLNEQFF
TRBJ2-5 TRBV7-2 . . TGTGCCAGCAGCTCAAGAGCGGTCCAAGAGACCCAGTACTTC CASSSRAVQETQYF
TRBJ1-2 TRBV27 . . TGTGCCAGCAGTTTCTCACACACTAACTATGGCTACACCTTC CASSFSHTNYGYTF
TRBJ2-5 TRBV7-2 few TRBD2 TGTGCCAGCAGCTCGTCCCGACTAGCGAGGGGGGGCCAAGAGACCCAGTACTTC CASSSSRLARGGQETQYF
TRBJ2-4 TRBV10-3 once . TGTGCCATCAGTGAGTCGATGGGGGCGGCAATAAACATTCAGTACTTC CAISESMGAAINIQYF
TRBJ2-7 TRBV7-6 few . TGTGCCAGCAGCTTAACGCACACCGGGGACGAGCAGTACTTC CASSLTHTGDEQYF
TRBJ2-7 TRBV7-6 . TRBD1 TGTGCCAGCAGCTGGGCAGGGGACAGCTCCTACGAGCAGTACTTC CASSWAGDSSYEQYF
TRBJ2-7 TRBV12-3/TRBV12-4 once . TGTGCCAGCACCACCAACGGGGGGCGCGACGAGCAGTACTTC CASTTNGGRDEQYF
TRBJ2-1 TRBV15 . . TGTGCCACTCCCTTTATGGGGGACTCCTACAATGAGCAGTTCTTC CATPFMGDSYNEQFF
TRBJ2-3 TRBV20-1 . . TGCAGTGCTAGAGATGTTGGCGACCCGGCCGATACGCAGTATTTT CSARDVGDPADTQYF
TRBJ2-1 TRBV12-3/TRBV12-4 few TRBD2 TGTGCCAGCAGGGGCACTAGCGGGAGTTACAATGAGCAGTTCTTC CASRGTSGSYNEQFF
TRBJ2-7 TRBV20-1 few . TGCAGTGCTGGATCGGGCGCCTACGAGCAGTACTTC CSAGSGAYEQYF
TRBJ2-2 TRBV11-2 few . TGTGCCAGCCGCACCACCGGGGAGCTGTTTTTT CASRTTGELFF
TRBJ1-1 TRBV10-3 . . TGTGCCATCAGTGAGTCGGCCCCGGCCCACACTGAAGCTTTCTTT CAISESAPAHTEAFF
TRBJ2-1 TRBV7-2 many . TGTGCCAGCAGCTCACTACCCGGGGATGAGCAGTTCTTC CASSSLPGDEQFF
TRBJ2-4 TRBV7-2 few . TGTGCCAGCAGCCTGCTTGGTAGGCGGAACATTCAGTACTTC CASSLLGRRNIQYF
TRBJ2-4 TRBV19 . . TGTGCCAGTAGTATACGCGAGAACAACATTCAGTACTTC CASSIRENNIQYF
TRBJ2-7 TRBV7-9 few TRBD2 TGTGCCAGCACTCCAGCGGGAGTCCTCTACGAGCAGTACTTC CASTPAGVLYEQYF
TRBJ2-5 TRBV7-2 few . TGTGCCAGCAGCTCACAATACAAAGAGACCCAGTACTTC CASSSQYKETQYF
TRBJ2-1 TRBV27 . . TGTGCCAGCAGTTCCACCGGGACGGTACAATTAGAGCAGTTCTTC CASSSTGTVQLEQFF
TRBJ2-3 TRBV7-2 many . TGTGCCAGCAGCTTAGGTTTCACAGATACGCAGTATTTT CASSLGFTDTQYF
TRBJ2-2 TRBV10-3 . . TGTGCCATCAGTGAGTCACAGGCAGTAGACGGGGAGCTGTTTTTT CAISESQAVDGELFF
TRBJ1-2 TRBV6-1 few . TGTGCCAGCTGGGATAACTATGGCTACACCTTC CASWDNYGYTF
TRBJ2-3 TRBV11-2 . TRBD1 TGTGCCAGCGCATGGGGGACAGAGGCAGATACGCAGTATTTT CASAWGTEADTQYF
TRBJ1-1 TRBV6-2/TRBV6-3 . . TGTGCCAGCAGTACACGAAGGACAGTCCCGAACACTGAAGCTTTCTTT CASSTRRTVPNTEAFF
TRBJ2-7 TRBV19 . . TGTGCCAGTAAAGCAGTGGCGGAACGCGCCTACGAGCAGTACTTC CASKAVAERAYEQYF
TRBJ1-4 TRBV4-1 . . TGTGCCAGCAGCCAAGGCGGGGCGCGTGAAAAACTGTTTTTT CASSQGGAREKLFF
TRBJ2-7 TRBV7-9 . . TGTGCCAGCAGCCCCCACCCCGGGAGCTCCTACGAGCAGTACTTC CASSPHPGSSYEQYF
TRBJ2-7 TRBV7-8 . . TGTGCCAGCAGCTTACCGGTGGTAGGGGTCGTCTCCTACGAGCAGTACTTC CASSLPVVGVVSYEQYF
TRBJ1-5 TRBV7-2 few . TGTGCCAGCAGCTTGGTAGGGTTACAGTCCCAGCATTTT CASSLVGLQSQHF
TRBJ2-2 TRBV7-6 few TRBD1 TGTGCCAGCAGCTCCCTCCGACAGGGGAACACCGGGGAGCTGTTTTTT CASSSLRQGNTGELFF
TRBJ1-5 TRBV7-2 . TRBD1 TGTGCCAGCAGCTTAGTGGGGACAGGGAACAATCAGCCCCAGCATTTT CASSLVGTGNNQPQHF
TRBJ1-5 TRBV6-5 . TRBD1 TGTGCCAGCAGGACAGGGGGTATGGGTCAGCCCCAGCATTTT CASRTGGMGQPQHF
TRBJ2-7 TRBV6-1 . . TGTGCCAGCAGCCAAGACAGGGACTTTCCCTACGAGCAGTACTTC CASSQDRDFPYEQYF
TRBJ2-5 TRBV7-8 few . TGTGCCAGCAGGTCGGACGGAGAGACCCAGTACTTC CASRSDGETQYF
TRBJ1-6 TRBV4-2 few . TGTGCCAGCAGCCCCCGACCCCAACTACATTCACCCCTCCACTTT CASSPRPQLHSPLHF
TRBJ2-3 TRBV20-1 . . TGCAGTGCGGCCCAGGAGGGCCCCACAGATACGCAGTATTTT CSAAQEGPTDTQYF
TRBJ2-3 TRBV7-8 . TRBD2 TGTGCCAGCAGCCGGACTAGCGTTTTT CASSRTSVF
TRBJ2-2 TRBV7-2 few . TGTGCCAGCAGCCCTTTTGGGGGTTGGAGTGGCGGGGAGCTGTTTTTT CASSPFGGWSGGELFF
TRBJ2-5 TRBV6-5 few TRBD2 TGTGCCAGCAGGCCACTAGCGGGGGAGCCCGGGAAGACCCAGTACTTC CASRPLAGEPGKTQYF
TRBJ2-2 TRBV7-2 . TRBD2 TGTGCCAGCTACCGCGGGGGGGCCAGCACCGGGGAGCTGTTTTTT CASYRGGASTGELFF
TRBJ1-1 TRBV19 . . TGTGCCAGTAGTATGTCCTTCTACACTGAAGCTTTCTTT CASSMSFYTEAFF
TRBJ2-5 TRBV4-2 few TRBD2 TGTGCCAGCAGCCGGGGGGGACTAGCGGGAGAGACCCAGTACTTC CASSRGGLAGETQYF
TRBJ1-2 TRBV27 . TRBD1 TGTGCCAGCAGTCCAAGGACAGGAGGGCTCTATGGCTACACCTTC CASSPRTGGLYGYTF
TRBJ1-1 TRBV12-3/TRBV12-4 . . TGTGCCGGTTCTGTAACGGGTGTTCCCACTGAAGCTTTCTTT CAGSVTGVPTEAFF
TRBJ2-5 TRBV7-2 many TRBD1 TGTGCCAGCAGCTTTAACAGGGGCGTAGAGACCCAGTACTTC CASSFNRGVETQYF
TRBJ2-5 TRBV12-3/TRBV12-4 few . TGTGCCAGCAGTTTTGGCCCCTTGGAGACCCAGTACTTC CASSFGPLETQYF
TRBJ2-3 TRBV20-1 . . TGCAGTGCCGCGGTTGGGGGAGTGTCAGATACGCAGTATTTT CSAAVGGVSDTQYF
TRBJ2-3 TRBV7-2 few TRBD1 TGTGCCAGCAGCCCGGACAGGGCGGTCACAGATACGCAGTATTTT CASSPDRAVTDTQYF